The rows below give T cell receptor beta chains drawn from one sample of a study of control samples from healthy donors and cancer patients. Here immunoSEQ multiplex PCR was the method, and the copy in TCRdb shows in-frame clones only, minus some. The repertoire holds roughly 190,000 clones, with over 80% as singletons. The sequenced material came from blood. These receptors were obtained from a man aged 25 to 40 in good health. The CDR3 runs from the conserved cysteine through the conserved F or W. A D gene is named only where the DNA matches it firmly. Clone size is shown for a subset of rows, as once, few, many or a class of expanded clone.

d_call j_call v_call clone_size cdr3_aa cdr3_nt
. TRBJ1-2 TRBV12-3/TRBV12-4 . CASSLGQLYGYTF TGTGCCAGCAGTTTAGGGCAGCTCTATGGCTACACCTTC
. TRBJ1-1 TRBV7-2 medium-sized CASSTQGNTEAFF TGTGCCAGCAGCACACAGGGGAACACTGAAGCTTTCTTT
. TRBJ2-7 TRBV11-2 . CASSLDRTTSSTQYF TGTGCCAGCAGCTTAGATCGGACCACCTCCTCGACGCAGTACTTC
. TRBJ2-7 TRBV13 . CASSLGGMGQTYEQYF TGTGCCAGCAGCTTAGGAGGAATGGGGCAGACCTACGAGCAGTACTTC
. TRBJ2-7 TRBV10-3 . CASEPFGGGRIIGEQYF TGTGCCTCCGAACCCTTTGGGGGGGGGCGCATAATAGGCGAGCAGTACTTC
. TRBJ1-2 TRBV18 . CASSLAGLDNYGYTF TGTGCCAGCTCACTAGCCGGGCTCGATAACTATGGCTACACCTTC
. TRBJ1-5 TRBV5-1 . CASSLAGNRDQPQHF TGCGCCAGCAGCTTGGCGGGGAACAGGGATCAGCCCCAGCATTTT
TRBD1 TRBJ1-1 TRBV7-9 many CASSLGGGGRKNTEAFF TGTGCCAGCAGCTTAGGAGGGGGCGGCAGGAAGAACACTGAAGCTTTCTTT
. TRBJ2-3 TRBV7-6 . CASSLRGGLSTDTQYF TGTGCCAGCAGCTTACGAGGGGGGCTGAGCACAGATACGCAGTATTTT
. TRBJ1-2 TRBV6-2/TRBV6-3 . CASSYVGGPANYGYTF TGTGCCAGCAGTTACGTTGGGGGCCCCGCTAACTATGGCTACACCTTC
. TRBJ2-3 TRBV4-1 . CASSQGRLVRSTDTQYF TGCGCCAGCAGCCAAGGCCGGCTAGTGCGGAGCACAGATACGCAGTATTTT
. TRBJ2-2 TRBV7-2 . CASSLVPSTVNTGELFF TGTGCCAGCAGCTTAGTCCCCTCCACAGTGAACACCGGGGAGCTGTTTTTT
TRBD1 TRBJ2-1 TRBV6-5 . CASSSGTGPGEQFF TGTGCCAGCAGCTCCGGGACAGGGCCGGGAGAGCAGTTCTTC
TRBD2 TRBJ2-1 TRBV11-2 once CASRKLAGAYNEQFF TGTGCCAGCAGAAAGCTAGCGGGGGCCTACAATGAGCAGTTCTTC
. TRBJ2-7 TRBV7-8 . CASSLVAGQSSYEQYF TGTGCCAGCAGCTTAGTGGCAGGTCAAAGCTCCTACGAGCAGTACTTC
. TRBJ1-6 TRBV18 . CASSPRDRDNSPLHF TGTGCCAGCTCACCAAGGGACCGAGATAATTCACCCCTCCACTTT
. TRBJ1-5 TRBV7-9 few CASSPGGVRGNQPQHF TGTGCCAGCAGCCCGGGCGGGGTTAGGGGCAATCAGCCCCAGCATTTT
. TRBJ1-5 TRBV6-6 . CASRNRDGSNQPQHF TGTGCCAGCCGCAACCGGGACGGAAGCAATCAGCCCCAGCATTTT
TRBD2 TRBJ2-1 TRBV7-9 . CASSYTAGNEQFF TGTGCCAGCAGCTATACAGCGGGGAATGAGCAGTTCTTC
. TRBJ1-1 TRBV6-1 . CASSEALQRDKWSAFF TGTGCCAGCAGTGAAGCGCTTCAGAGGGACAAGTGGTCGGCTTTCTTT
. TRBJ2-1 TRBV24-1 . CATSGASHYNEQFF TGTGCCACCAGTGGGGCTAGCCACTACAATGAGCAGTTCTTC
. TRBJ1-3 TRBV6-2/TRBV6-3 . CASSYPSRDHGNTIYF TGTGCCAGCAGTTACCCTTCCAGGGACCATGGAAACACCATATATTTT
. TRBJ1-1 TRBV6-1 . CASSEFGRNTEAFF TGTGCCAGCAGTGAGTTCGGCAGAAACACTGAAGCTTTCTTT
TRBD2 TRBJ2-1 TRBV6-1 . CASSEGVSGGQNEQFF TGTGCCAGCAGTGAAGGGGTTAGCGGGGGCCAGAATGAGCAGTTCTTC
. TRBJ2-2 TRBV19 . CASSMRGANTGELFF TGTGCCAGTAGTATGAGGGGGGCGAACACCGGGGAGCTGTTTTTT
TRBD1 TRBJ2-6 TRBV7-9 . CASSTRRDRGFSGANVLTF TGTGCCAGCAGCACCCGCCGGGACAGGGGGTTCTCTGGGGCCAACGTCCTGACTTTC
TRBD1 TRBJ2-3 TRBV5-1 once CASSFPGTGGTDTQYF TGCGCCAGCAGCTTTCCCGGGACAGGGGGCACAGATACGCAGTATTTT
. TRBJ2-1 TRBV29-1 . CSVVKGVNNEQFF TGCAGCGTAGTCAAGGGAGTCAACAATGAGCAGTTCTTC
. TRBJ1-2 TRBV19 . CASSGGVMGLVYTF TGTGCCAGTTCCGGCGGGGTCATGGGCCTTGTCTACACCTTC
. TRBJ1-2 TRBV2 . CASSDLGGLGYTF TGTGCCAGCAGTGATCTGGGGGGCCTTGGCTACACCTTC
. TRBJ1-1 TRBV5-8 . CASSLRDPGTEAFF TGTGCCAGCAGCTTGAGGGACCCAGGGACTGAAGCTTTCTTT
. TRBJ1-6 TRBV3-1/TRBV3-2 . CASSPYNSPLHF TGTGCCAGCAGTCCTTATAATTCACCCCTCCACTTT
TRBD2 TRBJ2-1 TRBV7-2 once CASSLVRGGNNEQFF TGTGCCAGCAGCTTAGTACGGGGGGGTAACAATGAGCAGTTCTTC
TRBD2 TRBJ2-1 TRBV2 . CASPMSGGRNEQFF TGTGCCAGCCCGATGAGCGGGGGGCGGAATGAGCAGTTCTTC
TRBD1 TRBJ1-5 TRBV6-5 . CASRTTGGGNQPQHF TGTGCCAGCAGGACGACAGGGGGAGGCAATCAGCCCCAGCATTTT
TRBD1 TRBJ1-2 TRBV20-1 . CSASETEGGGYTF TGCAGTGCTAGTGAGACGGAAGGGGGCGGCTACACCTTC
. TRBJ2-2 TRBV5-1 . CASSLRGAIPNTGELFF TGCGCCAGCAGCTTAAGGGGCGCGATTCCCAACACCGGGGAGCTGTTTTTT
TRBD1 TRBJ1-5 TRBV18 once CASSPGTGNNQPQHF TGTGCCAGCTCACCCGGGACAGGGAACAATCAGCCCCAGCATTTT
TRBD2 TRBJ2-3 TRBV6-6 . CASTTGLAGGDTQYF TGTGCCAGCACCACGGGACTAGCGGGGGGAGATACGCAGTATTTT
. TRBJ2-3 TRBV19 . CASSITPYGVVKDTQYF TGTGCCAGTAGTATTACCCCCTACGGGGTGGTGAAAGATACGCAGTATTTT